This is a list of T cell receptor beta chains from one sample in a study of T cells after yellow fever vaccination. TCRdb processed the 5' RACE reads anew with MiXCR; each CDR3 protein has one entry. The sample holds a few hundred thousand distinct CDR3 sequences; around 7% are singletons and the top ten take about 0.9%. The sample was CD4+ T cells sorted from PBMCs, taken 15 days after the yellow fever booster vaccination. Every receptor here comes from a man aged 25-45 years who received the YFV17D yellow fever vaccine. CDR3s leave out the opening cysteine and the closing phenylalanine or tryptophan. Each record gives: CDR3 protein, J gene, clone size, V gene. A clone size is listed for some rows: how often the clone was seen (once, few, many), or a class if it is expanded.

ASSFRAGTTYEQY | TRBJ2-7 | few | TRBV7-2
ASSIQYPAGDTQY | TRBJ2-3 | NA | TRBV19
ASSSTSGRAFDTQY | TRBJ2-3 | many | TRBV7-9
ASSSRSRSEQY | TRBJ2-7 | NA | TRBV5-6
SAPPRTSGSRIDEQY | TRBJ2-7 | NA | TRBV20-1
SATAGSRGNEQF | TRBJ2-1 | few | TRBV20-1
ASSGGGISYNEQF | TRBJ2-1 | NA | TRBV12-3/TRBV12-4
ASSLGGAGRSYGYT | TRBJ1-2 | many | TRBV5-1
ASSQILGGEQF | TRBJ2-1 | NA | TRBV7-2
ASSFLTQTSGAYEQY | TRBJ2-7 | few | TRBV12-3/TRBV12-4
ASSLFGPRQPYEQY | TRBJ2-7 | few | TRBV7-6
STALGLSTDTQY | TRBJ2-3 | many | TRBV29-1
ASSSALAGTDTQY | TRBJ2-3 | NA | TRBV5-1
ASSGVGETQY | TRBJ2-5 | many | TRBV10-3
SAHQEYLAKNIQY | TRBJ2-4 | NA | TRBV20-1
ASSRPGLGSHEQY | TRBJ2-7 | few | TRBV9
ASSPPTSTHNEQF | TRBJ2-1 | few | TRBV18
SARPPGANVLT | TRBJ2-6 | few | TRBV20-1
ASAELVQGPLH | TRBJ1-6 | few | TRBV12-3/TRBV12-4
SVRVSYNEQF | TRBJ2-1 | few | TRBV29-1
ASSLVASGSTYEQY | TRBJ2-7 | few | TRBV7-2
ASSQQGQDTQY | TRBJ2-3 | many | TRBV3-1
ASSSNRLTGNEQF | TRBJ2-1 | few | TRBV11-2
ASSYPQRKSSGSLTDTQY | TRBJ2-3 | many | TRBV6-2/TRBV6-3
ASTPSGGAYNEQF | TRBJ2-1 | few | TRBV6-2/TRBV6-3
ATSDFRAGEVNEQF | TRBJ2-1 | few | TRBV24-1
ASSPTYSNQPQH | TRBJ1-5 | many | TRBV6-5
ASSLQDANVLT | TRBJ2-6 | NA | TRBV5-4
ASSELDPKGDEQY | TRBJ2-7 | NA | TRBV6-1
ASSLAPFLGSTDTQY | TRBJ2-3 | NA | TRBV5-6
ASSLNVAGSTDTQY | TRBJ2-3 | NA | TRBV7-9
ASSDLGGYNEQF | TRBJ2-1 | many | TRBV7-2
ASSLGGLEKLF | TRBJ1-4 | few | TRBV7-2
ASSPRETSGYYNEQF | TRBJ2-1 | NA | TRBV21-1
AISESRRSGANVLT | TRBJ2-6 | NA | TRBV10-3
ASSFSPGLAGGLAYEQY | TRBJ2-7 | few | TRBV28
SARTGAHYEQY | TRBJ2-7 | NA | TRBV20-1
SAFPGFNEQF | TRBJ2-1 | many | TRBV20-1
ASSLERSEQF | TRBJ2-1 | few | TRBV7-6
ATSNRTSGSLAQF | TRBJ2-1 | NA | TRBV15
ASSRNPRRDTQY | TRBJ2-3 | few | TRBV21-1
SVLEAPVMTSDEQF | TRBJ2-1 | NA | TRBV29-1
AGRDRGSEKLF | TRBJ1-4 | NA | TRBV18
ASSTGTSGINEQF | TRBJ2-1 | many | TRBV6-1
SVRPRLAGVGELF | TRBJ2-2 | few | TRBV29-1
ASSRGQGANTGELF | TRBJ2-2 | NA | TRBV11-3
ASSLTASAYNEQF | TRBJ2-1 | NA | TRBV5-1
SASVGLGTQETQY | TRBJ2-5 | many | TRBV20-1
SARDGGGDTQY | TRBJ2-3 | many | TRBV20-1
ASSLRPGSGANVLT | TRBJ2-6 | NA | TRBV27
RTRGGRVNEQF | TRBJ2-1 | NA | TRBV20-1
ASSGQSTGELF | TRBJ2-2 | many | TRBV2
ASTQQELQETQY | TRBJ2-5 | NA | TRBV3-1
ASSLRDAGETQY | TRBJ2-5 | NA | TRBV3-1